The following is a T cell receptor (beta chain) sequence with its context. Its specific antigen is unknown. Base qualities are not recorded, but no much larger clone differs from it by a single base. Libraries came from the immunoSEQ multiplex PCR assay. The TR loci were subjected to amplification by multiplexed PCR, for which V gene segments served as targets of the forward primers and J gene segments as targets of the reverse primers. The Illumina HiSeq System was used to sequence the amplified CDR3 regions. Per the original workflow: Closely related reads were merged with a nearest-neighbour algorithm so that PCR and sequencing errors were removed and data were collapsed into unique sequences. Repertoires were summarised by clonality and by T cell density, defined as TR molecules per amount of genomic DNA input. CDR3 amino acid sequences present in at least 80% of unsorted samples were defined as public TRs and were then tested for differential abundance between coeliac and control samples. Every lamina propria sample was checked against a list of a few hundred published gliadin-specific TRB sequences. Disease-group differences in clonality and density were tested with Kruskal-Wallis tests followed by Dunn post-tests. TCRdb took over this immuneACCESS table, retaining in-frame rearrangements with V and J assigned. Such tables are incomplete; in checked studies, under half of the missing clones stem from an unresolved V gene, and the remainder is unexplained. V, J and clone size are taken as reported in that table, and D and trimming were inferred from the DNA itself. The sample table holds thousands of clones, of which 65% to 80% were seen once. The top ten clones comprise around 4.5% of the sample.

Aliquots of roughly 510,000 cells were frozen in DMSO/FBS in liquid nitrogen, and a single aliquot per fraction was used for sequencing. Every one of the 30 study patients had an endoscopy and a small intestinal biopsy. To release lamina propria cells, the biopsy tissue left over after intraepithelial cell isolation was digested with collagenase. Genomic DNA was extracted from frozen unsorted cell fractions using the Qiagen DNeasy blood extraction kit. This sample is drawn from a study of coeliac disease (dated by TCRdb to between 2021 and 2024). Context from the whole study: Each coeliac patient fell into one of three classes: newly diagnosed active disease, refractory coeliac disease type I, or disease kept under control by a gluten-free diet. High-resolution HLA typing was unavailable, so biased TRBV7-2 usage was queried as a proof of principle. Next-generation sequencing of rearranged TRB and TRG CDR3 regions was used on small intestinal lymphocyte fractions taken from coeliac and non-coeliac patients. The aim was to characterise TR repertoires of small intestinal T cells in active, refractory type I and gluten-free-diet-treated coeliac disease. Of the 30 or so patients in the full study, around 22 had coeliac disease confirmed by serology and 8 were controls with non-small intestinal disorders. TRB sequencing succeeded for samples from roughly 26 subjects, including some 22 paired bulk unsorted intraepithelial and lamina propria cell samples.

At the junction V is shortened by 5 bases and J by 8 bases, with 16 bases in between. CDR3 length: 14 amino acids, cysteine to phenylalanine. The sequence is cut down to CDR3 DNA, 42 bases in frame from base 1. CDR1 SSHAT and CDR2 FNYEAQ are derived from the germline V gene (reference sequence). What the study reported, not specific to this receptor: The authors judged the approach to be unsuitable for unbiased detection of gliadin-specific T cells, because gliadin-specific T cells are scarce and rarely shared between patients. High-purity fractions were not obtained when intraepithelial cells were separated from lamina propria cells, so cross-contamination between compartments was possible. Published gliadin-specific TRB sequences were found in about 50% of the 18 coeliac lamina propria samples but in only 1 of 6 controls. For the most part, TRB repertoires were private, with most amino acid sequences found in only one sample, and V-gene usage showed no significant difference across disease groups. TRB and TRG repertoires of active coeliac intraepithelial and lamina propria samples showed lower clonality than controls, suggesting recruitment of diverse T cells.

The receptor's source is a woman aged 18 to 35 with active celiac disease. Sequencing was carried out using lamina propria lymphocytes from the gut. The sample's cell subset or site label, decoded: lamina propria cell (LPC) fraction of small intestinal biopsy. Recombination linked TRBV7-7 to TRBJ2-1, with TRBD2 perhaps the D gene, on 6 matching bases. The nucleotide sequence is TGTGCCAGCAGCGCGACGGGAGCAGTCGATGAGCAGTTCTTC. Its protein product is CASSATGAVDEQFF. With the rest looked up from the reference TRBV7-7 and TRBJ2-1 genes rather than sequenced, the full variable domain is GAGVSQSPRYKVTKRGQDVTLRCDPISSHATLYWYQQALGQGPEFLTYFNYEAQPDKSGLPSDRFSAERPEGSISTLTIQRTEQRDSAMYRCASSATGAVDEQFFGPGTRLTVL.